The next 26 T cell receptor beta chains were all read from a single sample in a study of blood T cell repertoires in COVID-19. Assay used: immunoSEQ multiplex PCR; TCRdb lists only in-frame clones, some missing. The sample gives around 100,000 clones, 87% of which show up once; approximately 3.1% is in the top ten. The sample taken for sequencing was peripheral blood. These receptors came from a man between 50 and 59 years old in a cohort sampled during active COVID-19.

The chain carries TRBV5-1 and TRBJ2-6; D might be TRBD1 (5 bases). Looked up from germline, CDR1 is SGHRS and CDR2 is YFSETQ. The CDR3 loop spans 17 amino acids. Trimming pared 4 bases from V and 4 bases from J, leaving 18 bases between. In nucleotides, the CDR3 is TGCGCCAGCAGCGTAGGGCCAGGGTCGAGAGGGGCCAACGTCCTGACTTTC. Protein sequence: CASSVGPGSRGANVLTF.

In DNA, the CDR3 is TGTGCCAGCAGCTTCGGTCACGTCTTACATTCACCCCTCCACTTT. The encoded protein is CASSFGHVLHSPLHF. V gene TRBV7-9 combines with J gene TRBJ1-6; D gene ambiguous. The germline V gene encodes CDR1 SEHNR and CDR2 FQNEAQ (reference sequence). The CDR3 runs 15 residues. The ends were cut back, 3 bases at V and 8 bases at J, with 14 bases in the middle. Drawing the rest from reference TRBV7-9 and TRBJ1-6, the complete variable domain is DTGVSQNPRHKITKRGQNVTFRCDPISEHNRLYWYRQTLGQGPEFLTYFQNEAQLEKSRLLSDRFSAERPKGSFSTLEIQRTEQGDSAMYLCASSFGHVLHSPLHFGNGTRLTVT.

This chain connects TRBV5-4 to TRBJ2-3; 11 bases match TRBD2. The trim removed 6 bases at V and 4 bases at J, leaving 13 bases unmatched. Per the germline V gene, CDR1 is SGHNT and CDR2 is YYREEE (reference sequence). The CDR3 has 17 residues. The CDR3 spells CASTLGESSGGADTQYF. The DNA for the CDR3 is TGTGCCAGCACCCTGGGGGAAAGTAGCGGGGGGGCAGATACGCAGTATTTT.

This clone was observed once. The V and J genes are TRBV2 and TRBJ2-7; 11 nucleotides agree with TRBD2. This CDR3 has 15 amino acids. The V segment lost 7 bases and the J segment 3 bases; nucleotides outside the gene matches: 8. From germline, CDR1 is SNHLY and CDR2 FYNNEI. The CDR3 reads CASNVPGLADYEQYF. The CDR3 DNA sequence: TGTGCCAGCAACGTCCCGGGACTAGCGGACTACGAGCAGTACTTC.

V usage is TRBV6-5 and J usage is TRBJ2-5; D is possibly TRBD2 (6 bases). This CDR3 region has 13 residues. Germline lookup yields CDR1 MNHEY and CDR2 SVGAGI. The V and J ends lost 2 bases and 7 bases respectively, with 11 bases between them. CDR3 coding DNA: TGTGCCAGCAGTTACGCGGAGGGAGGGACCCAGTACTTC. This translates into CASSYAEGGTQYF.

The rearrangement joins TRBV2 to TRBJ1-4; 7 nucleotides align to TRBD1. Per germline, CDR1 SNHLY and CDR2 FYNNEI. The CDR3 loop spans 15 amino acids. V shed 6 bases, J shed 13 bases, and the junction held 17 bases outside the gene matches. CDR3 in DNA: TGTGCCAGCAGCCTAGAGGGGGCGGACTCCCAGGCACTGTTTTTT. Protein sequence: CASSLEGADSQALFF.

The V and J genes are TRBV5-6 and TRBJ1-4, with D possibly being TRBD1 (6 bases). The V end lost 4 bases, the J end lost 6 bases, and 10 bases lay between the germline ends. The germline gives CDR1 SGHDT, CDR2 YYEEEE. The CDR3 runs 13 residues. CDR3 in DNA: TGTGCCAGCAGCCAGGACAGCGATGAAAAACTGTTTTTT. It codes for CASSQDSDEKLFF.

This rearrangement joins TRBV21-1 to TRBJ2-7; TRBD1, as called in the table, went unchecked against the DNA. TRBV21-1 is given as a pseudogene. The CDR3 is made up of 16 amino acids. As DNA, the CDR3 is TGTGCCAGCAGCAAAGTTGGTCTCGACAAACCCTACGAGCAGTACGTC. Amino acids: CASSKVGLDKPYEQYV.

The chain employs TRBV19 and TRBJ2-2; maybe TRBD1 (5 bases). V was trimmed by 3 bases and J by 2 bases, leaving 10 bases between them. The CDR3 spans 15 residues. CDR1 LNHDA and CDR2 SQIVND come from the germline V gene (reference sequence). In nucleotides, the CDR3 is TGTGCCAGTAGTATCTCCGACAGAAACACCGGGGAGCTGTTTTTT. Encoded protein: CASSISDRNTGELFF.

The V gene is TRBV7-3, the J gene TRBJ1-1, with D unresolved. V was shortened by 0 bases and J by 4 bases, with 12 bases between the two germline ends. Germline CDR1 reads SGHTA; CDR2 reads FQGTGA. The CDR3 contains 15 residues. CDR3 nucleotides: TGTGCCAGCAGCTTAACTCGGACTACCCCCACTGAAGCTTTCTTT. Amino acids: CASSLTRTTPTEAFF.

This sequence joins TRBV2 and TRBJ1-4; 8 bases map to TRBD1. This CDR3 spans 18 amino acids. With V trimmed by 8 bases and J by 2 bases, 16 bases remained unmatched. Germline V CDR1 and CDR2: SNHLY, FYNNEI. Written as DNA, the CDR3 is TGTGCCAGCTCTTGGGACAGGTTGAATGGTTGGACTAATGAAAAACTGTTTTTT. This translates into CASSWDRLNGWTNEKLFF.

This rearrangement joins TRBV19 to TRBJ1-5; 11 nucleotides align to TRBD1. This CDR3 has 14 residues. The germline CDR1 and CDR2 sequences are LNHDA and SQIVND (reference sequence). The V gene end was trimmed by 4 bases and the J gene end by 7 bases; junction bases not matched to a gene: 3. CDR3 residues: CASSRDRGFQPQHF. The CDR3 nucleotides are TGTGCCAGTAGTAGGGACAGGGGGTTCCAGCCCCAGCATTTT.

The gene calls are TRBV29-1 and TRBJ2-3; D may be TRBD1 (5 bases). The V and J ends lost 0 bases and 1 base respectively, with 8 bases between them. CDR1 and CDR2 from the germline V gene are SQVTM and ANQGSEA. The CDR3 spans 14 residues. CDR3 coding DNA: TGCAGCGTTGAAGACAGGGAAGGCACAGATACGCAGTATTTT. Translated: CSVEDREGTDTQYF.

This clone was seen once. The chain is built from TRBV7-2 and TRBJ2-3; TRBD2 matches 11 bases. This CDR3 comprises 16 residues. V dropped 2 bases and J dropped 4; count of bases not matched to a gene: 5. CDR1 and CDR2 (germline): SGHTA, FQGNSA. The CDR3 spells CASSLILAGGPDTQYF. The CDR3 DNA sequence: TGTGCCAGCAGCTTAATCCTAGCGGGGGGCCCAGATACGCAGTATTTT.

This chain joins TRBV7-2 and TRBJ2-7; a weak D match, TRBD2 (5 bases). The ends were cut back, 5 bases at V and 6 bases at J, with 14 bases in the middle. The CDR3 runs to 13 residues. Germline CDR1 and CDR2: SGHTA and FQGNSA. The chain's CDR3 is CASSQSISGEQYF. In DNA, the CDR3 is TGTGCCAGCAGCCAATCAATCAGCGGCGAGCAGTACTTC.

In its sample, this clone was seen once. V is TRBV7-9 and J is TRBJ1-3; D is unclear. This CDR3 is built from 11 residues. Germline CDR1 is SEHNR and CDR2 is FQNEAQ (reference sequence). Trimming shortened V by 5 bases and J by 6 bases, and 5 bases separated the two germline ends. CDR3 amino acids: CASSNINTIYF. The CDR3 DNA reads TGTGCCAGCAGCAACATAAACACCATATATTTT. The whole variable domain, filled in from reference TRBV7-9 and TRBJ1-3, reads DTGVSQNPRHKITKRGQNVTFRCDPISEHNRLYWYRQTLGQGPEFLTYFQNEAQLEKSRLLSDRFSAERPKGSFSTLEIQRTEQGDSAMYLCASSNINTIYFGEGSWLTVV.

J is TRBJ2-5 and V is TRBV29-1; 7 bases map to TRBD2. V was pared by 6 bases and J by 1 base, with 11 bases of the junction left unmatched. Germline-derived CDR1 and CDR2 are SQVTM and ANQGSEA. The length of the CDR3 is 15 residues. The CDR3 DNA is TGCAGCGTGGCGGGAGTCCCGGCGGCCCAAGAGACCCAGTACTTC. Translating it yields CSVAGVPAAQETQYF. Full variable domain (rest looked up from reference TRBV29-1 and TRBJ2-5): SAVISQKPSRDICQRGTSLTIQCQVDSQVTMMFWYRQQPGQSLTLIATANQGSEATYESGFVIDKFPISRPNLTFSTLTVSNMSPEDSSIYLCSVAGVPAAQETQYFGPGTRLLVL.

The J gene is TRBJ1-2, the V gene TRBV6-1; D not certain. The V end was cut by 0 bases, the J end by 8 bases, with 19 bases between. Germline V CDR1 and CDR2: MNHNS, SASEGT. This CDR3 is 16 amino acids long. The CDR3 region is CASSEALRELGKGYTF. The CDR3 DNA reads TGTGCCAGCAGTGAAGCGCTTCGGGAGTTAGGAAAAGGCTACACCTTC.

V is TRBV5-5 and J is TRBJ2-1, with D uncertain. This CDR3 spans 12 amino acids. Trimming removed 4 bases from V and 1 base from J, with 3 bases in between. CDR1 is SGHKS and CDR2 is YYEKEE in the germline V gene (reference sequence). The CDR3 sequence is CASSTSYNEQFF. The CDR3 bases are TGTGCCAGCAGCACATCCTACAATGAGCAGTTCTTC.

The V gene is TRBV5-1, the J gene TRBJ1-1; a weak D match, TRBD1 (5 bases). The CDR3 loop spans 13 amino acids. Trimming stripped 4 bases from V and 2 bases from J, with 9 bases between. The germline V gene has CDR1 SGHRS and CDR2 YFSETQ. The CDR3 sequence is CASSSDSNTEAFF. CDR3 DNA: TGCGCCAGCAGCAGCGACAGCAACACTGAAGCTTTCTTT.

Ten or more counts support this clone. The rearrangement links TRBV6-6 to TRBJ1-1, with D possibly TRBD1 on 5 matching bases. There are 15 residues in the CDR3. In germline, CDR1 is MNHNY, CDR2 SVGAGI (reference sequence). The V end lost 3 bases, the J end lost 4 bases, and 15 bases lay between the germline ends. CDR3 nucleotides: TGTGCCAGCAGTTATCCCCGGCAGGGAGGCACTGAAGCTTTCTTT. Amino acid sequence: CASSYPRQGGTEAFF.

The chain carries TRBV5-1 and TRBJ1-4, with D tentatively TRBD1 (5 bases). Trimming cost V 0 bases and J 3 bases, with 9 bases left between them. Germline V gives CDR1 SGHRS, CDR2 YFSETQ. The length of the CDR3 is 15 residues. The CDR3 region is CASSLAGGANEKLFF. DNA of the CDR3: TGCGCCAGCAGCTTGGCCGGGGGGGCTAATGAAAAACTGTTTTTT.

The gene calls are TRBV10-2 and TRBJ1-5; possibly TRBD1 for D (6 bases). CDR1 and CDR2 from the germline V gene are WSHSY and SAAADI. Trimming removed 7 bases from V and 2 bases from J, with 12 bases in between. The CDR3 is 14 amino acids. The CDR3 region is CASTDQGRNQPQHF. The CDR3 nucleotides read TGCGCCAGCACCGACCAGGGGCGCAATCAGCCCCAGCATTTT.

Regarding this clone: Compared with germline, one end of the junction differs, possibly owing to a read error. Other DNA sequences in the same sample also yield this CDR3. The chain joins TRBV6-5 to TRBJ1-2, with D possibly being TRBD1 (6 bases). The germline V gene has CDR1 MNHEY and CDR2 SVGAGI. This CDR3 has 13 amino acids. CDR3 protein: CASTRGQNYGYTF. The CDR3 DNA follows: TGTGCTAGCACGAGGGGACAAAACTATGGCTACACCTTC.

The chain couples TRBV7-8 to TRBJ2-2; 10 bases match TRBD1. Germline V lookup: CDR1 SGHVS, CDR2 FQNEAQ. J lost 0 bases, V lost 0 bases, and 4 bases had no gene match. This CDR3 region has 18 residues. CDR3 DNA sequence: TGTGCCAGCAGCTTAGCAGGGGGGACAGGGGCGAACACCGGGGAGCTGTTTTTT. Translating it yields CASSLAGGTGANTGELFF.

The chain joins TRBV28 to TRBJ1-2, with D unresolved. Germline V gene sequence: CDR1 MDHEN, CDR2 SYDVKM. The CDR3 consists of 12 residues. The V and J ends lost 6 bases and 8 bases respectively, with 13 bases between them. The DNA of the CDR3 is TGTGCCAGCAGCGCCTCGGTCTACGGCTACACCTTC. Protein: CASSASVYGYTF.